These T cell receptor beta chains were read from a single sample in a study of technical replicates of blood from a few donors. Assay used: immunoSEQ multiplex PCR; TCRdb lists only in-frame clones, some missing. The sample comprises approximately 76,000 clones, about 86% of which are singletons, and approximately 5% rests with the top ten. The sample taken for sequencing was PBMCs. The source is a human donor in good health. Some clones in this sample may be carry-over from other donors' samples. Each CDR3 is given without its conserved first and last residue. Each record gives: CDR3 protein, V gene, J gene.

CDR3: SVSGTENQPQH
V: TRBV29-1
J: TRBJ1-5

CDR3: AISRQGATEAF
V: TRBV10-3
J: TRBJ1-1

CDR3: ASRGGIAKNIQY
V: TRBV6-5
J: TRBJ2-4

CDR3: ASKEGQGAHGADVLT
V: TRBV7-8
J: TRBJ2-6

CDR3: ASSSGVSSGANVLT
V: TRBV5-4
J: TRBJ2-6

CDR3: ASSGGFSGANVLT
V: TRBV6-5
J: TRBJ2-6

CDR3: AWSPFGTSWGDEQF
V: TRBV30
J: TRBJ2-1

CDR3: ASSPDSGQETQY
V: TRBV11-3
J: TRBJ2-5

CDR3: ASCRDRVRDGQF
V: TRBV7-9
J: TRBJ2-1

CDR3: ASSSRQGSSYNSPLH
V: TRBV27
J: TRBJ1-6

CDR3: ASSLAQQQRNLYSGYT
V: TRBV5-5
J: TRBJ1-2

CDR3: ASSLSGRERTDTQY
V: TRBV5-6
J: TRBJ2-3

CDR3: ASSYGQGAYEQY
V: TRBV6-5
J: TRBJ2-7

CDR3: ASRRDISTNEKLF
V: TRBV6-5
J: TRBJ1-4

CDR3: ASSFSGRAQSNTGELF
V: TRBV11-2
J: TRBJ2-2